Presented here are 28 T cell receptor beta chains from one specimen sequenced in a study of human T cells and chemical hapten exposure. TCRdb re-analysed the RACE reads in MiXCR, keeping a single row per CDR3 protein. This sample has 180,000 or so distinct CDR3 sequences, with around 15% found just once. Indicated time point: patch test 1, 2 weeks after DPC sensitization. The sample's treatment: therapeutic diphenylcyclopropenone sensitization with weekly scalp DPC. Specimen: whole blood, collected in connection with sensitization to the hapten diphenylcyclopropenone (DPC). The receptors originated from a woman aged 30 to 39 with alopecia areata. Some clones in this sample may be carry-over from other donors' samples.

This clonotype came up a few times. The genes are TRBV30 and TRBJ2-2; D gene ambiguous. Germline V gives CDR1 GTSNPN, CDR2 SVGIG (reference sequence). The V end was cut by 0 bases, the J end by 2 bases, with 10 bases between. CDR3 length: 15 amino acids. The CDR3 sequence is CAWSVLGINTGELFF. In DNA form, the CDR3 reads TGTGCCTGGAGTGTCCTTGGGATCAACACCGGGGAGCTGTTTTTT.

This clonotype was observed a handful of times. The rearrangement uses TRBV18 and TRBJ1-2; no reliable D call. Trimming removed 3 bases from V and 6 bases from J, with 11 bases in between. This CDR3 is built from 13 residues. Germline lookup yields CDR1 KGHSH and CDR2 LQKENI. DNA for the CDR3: TGTGCCAGCTCACCTGTTGCAGCGGATGGCTACACCTTC. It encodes CASSPVAADGYTF.

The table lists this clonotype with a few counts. CDR3 amino acids: CASSLNARQNTEAFF. CDR3 nucleotides: TGTGCCAGCAGCTTAAACGCACGGCAGAACACTGAAGCTTTCTTT. The chain carries TRBV7-9 and TRBJ1-1, with no clear D. CDR3 length equals 15 residues. Germline assignment: CDR1 SEHNR and CDR2 FQNEAQ (reference sequence). Trimming removed 2 bases at V and 1 base at J, with 11 bases between.

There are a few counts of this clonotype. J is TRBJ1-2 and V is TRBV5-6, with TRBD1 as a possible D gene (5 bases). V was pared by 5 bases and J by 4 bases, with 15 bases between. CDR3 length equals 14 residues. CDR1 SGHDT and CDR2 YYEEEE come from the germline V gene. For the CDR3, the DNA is TGTGCCAGCAGTACAGCCCGGGGACTCTATGGCTACACCTTC. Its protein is CASSTARGLYGYTF.

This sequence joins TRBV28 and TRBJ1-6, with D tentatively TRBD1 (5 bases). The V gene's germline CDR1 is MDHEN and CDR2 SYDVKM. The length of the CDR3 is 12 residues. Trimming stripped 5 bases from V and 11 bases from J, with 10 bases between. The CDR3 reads CASSETAPPLHF. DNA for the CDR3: TGTGCCAGCAGTGAGACAGCCCCACCCCTCCACTTT.

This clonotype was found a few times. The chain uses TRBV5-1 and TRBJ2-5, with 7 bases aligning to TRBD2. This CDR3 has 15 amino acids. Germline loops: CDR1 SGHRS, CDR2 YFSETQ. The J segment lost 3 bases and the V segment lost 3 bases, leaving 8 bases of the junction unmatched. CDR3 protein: CASSSAGTTKETQYF. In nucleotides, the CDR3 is TGCGCCAGCAGCTCAGCGGGGACTACGAAAGAGACCCAGTACTTC. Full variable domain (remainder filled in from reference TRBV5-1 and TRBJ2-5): KAGVTQTPRYLIKTRGQQVTLSCSPISGHRSVSWYQQTPGQGLQFLFEYFSETQRNKGNFPGRFSGRQFSNSRSEMNVSTLELGDSALYLCASSSAGTTKETQYFGPGTRLLVL.

The CDR3 region is CASSTFSGQIEETQYF. As DNA, the CDR3 is TGTGCCAGCAGCACCTTTTCGGGACAGATCGAGGAGACCCAGTACTTC. J is TRBJ2-5 and V is TRBV11-2, with TRBD1 matching over 7 bases. The germline V gene has CDR1 SGHAT and CDR2 FQNNGV. V lost 5 bases, J lost 5 bases, and 14 bases stayed unmatched. The CDR3 spans 16 residues.

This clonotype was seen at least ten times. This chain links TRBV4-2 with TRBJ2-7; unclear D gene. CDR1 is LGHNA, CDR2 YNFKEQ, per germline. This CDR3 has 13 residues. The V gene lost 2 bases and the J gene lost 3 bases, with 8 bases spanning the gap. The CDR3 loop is CASSQTPHYEQYF. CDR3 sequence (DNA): TGTGCCAGCAGCCAAACCCCCCACTACGAGCAGTACTTC.

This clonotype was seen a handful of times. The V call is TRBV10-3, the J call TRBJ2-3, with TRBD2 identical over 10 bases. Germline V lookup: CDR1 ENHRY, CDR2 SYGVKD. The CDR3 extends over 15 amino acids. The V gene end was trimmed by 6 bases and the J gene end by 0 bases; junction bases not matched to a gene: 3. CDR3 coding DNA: TGTGCCATCAGGAGGACTAGCGGAAGCACAGATACGCAGTATTTT. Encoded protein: CAIRRTSGSTDTQYF.

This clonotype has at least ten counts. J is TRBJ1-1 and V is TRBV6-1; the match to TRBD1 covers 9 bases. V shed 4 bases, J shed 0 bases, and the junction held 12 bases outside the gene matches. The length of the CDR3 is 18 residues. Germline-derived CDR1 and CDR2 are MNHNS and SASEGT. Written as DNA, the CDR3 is TGTGCCAGCAGTGCACCGGGGACAGGGTTCCTAATGAACACTGAAGCTTTCTTT. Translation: CASSAPGTGFLMNTEAFF.

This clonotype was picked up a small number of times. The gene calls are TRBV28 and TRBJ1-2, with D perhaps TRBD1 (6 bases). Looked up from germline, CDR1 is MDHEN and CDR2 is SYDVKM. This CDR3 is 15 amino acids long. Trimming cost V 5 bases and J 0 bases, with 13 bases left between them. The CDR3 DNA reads TGTGCCAGCAGTGCCTCAGGGGTGCCTAACTATGGCTACACCTTC. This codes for CASSASGVPNYGYTF.

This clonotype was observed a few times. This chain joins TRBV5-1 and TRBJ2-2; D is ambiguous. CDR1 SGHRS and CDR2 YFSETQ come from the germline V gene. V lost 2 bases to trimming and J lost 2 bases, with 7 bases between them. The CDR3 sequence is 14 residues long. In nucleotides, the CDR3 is TGCGCCAGCAGCTTCAAGGGTAACACCGGGGAGCTGTTTTTT. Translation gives CASSFKGNTGELFF.

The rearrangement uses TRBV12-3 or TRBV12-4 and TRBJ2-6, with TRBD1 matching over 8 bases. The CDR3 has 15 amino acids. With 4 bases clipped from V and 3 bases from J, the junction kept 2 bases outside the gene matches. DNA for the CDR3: TGTGCCAGCAGTTCGGGGACAGGTGGGGCCAACGTCCTGACTTTC. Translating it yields CASSSGTGGANVLTF.

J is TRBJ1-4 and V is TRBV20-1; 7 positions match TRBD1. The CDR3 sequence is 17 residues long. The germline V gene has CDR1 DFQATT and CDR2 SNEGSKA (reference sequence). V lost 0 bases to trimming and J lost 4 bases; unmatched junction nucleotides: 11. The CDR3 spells CSARDRQGGGSNEKLFF. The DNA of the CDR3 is TGCAGTGCTAGAGATCGGCAGGGGGGCGGAAGTAATGAAAAACTGTTTTTT.

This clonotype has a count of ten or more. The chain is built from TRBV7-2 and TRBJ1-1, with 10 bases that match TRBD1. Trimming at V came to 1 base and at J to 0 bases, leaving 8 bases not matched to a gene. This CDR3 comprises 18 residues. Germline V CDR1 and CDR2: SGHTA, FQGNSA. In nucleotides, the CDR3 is TGTGCCAGCAGCTTAGTGTCCTCGGGACAGGGGATGAACACTGAAGCTTTCTTT. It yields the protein CASSLVSSGQGMNTEAFF.

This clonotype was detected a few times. The CDR3 nucleotides read TGTGCCTGGAGTGTAACGGCGAACACTGAAGCTTTCTTT. Protein sequence: CAWSVTANTEAFF. This chain joins TRBV30 and TRBJ1-1, with unresolved D. V was pared by 0 bases and J by 1 base, with 6 bases between. The CDR3 consists of 13 residues. Germline lookup yields CDR1 GTSNPN and CDR2 SVGIG (reference sequence).

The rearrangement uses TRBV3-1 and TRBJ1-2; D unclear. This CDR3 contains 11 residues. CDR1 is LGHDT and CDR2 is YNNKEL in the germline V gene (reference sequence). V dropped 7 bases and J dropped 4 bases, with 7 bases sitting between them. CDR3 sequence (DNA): TGTGCCAGCACCAACTCCTATGGCTACACCTTC. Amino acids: CASTNSYGYTF.

The CDR3 bases are TGCAGCGTCGACGAGGGGCCCACAGATACGCAGTATTTT. Its translation: CSVDEGPTDTQYF. The J gene is TRBJ2-3, the V gene TRBV29-1; either TRBD1 or TRBD2 may supply D (5 bases each). The germline gives CDR1 SQVTM, CDR2 ANQGSEA. The CDR3 is made up of 13 amino acids. V lost 6 bases, J lost 2 bases, and 12 bases lay in between.

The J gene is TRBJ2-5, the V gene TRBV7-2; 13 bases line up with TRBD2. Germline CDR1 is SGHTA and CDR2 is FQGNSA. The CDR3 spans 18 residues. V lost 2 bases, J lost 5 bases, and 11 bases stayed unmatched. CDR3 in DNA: TGTGCCAGCAGCTTACCAGGGACTAGCGGGGATCCTGGGGAGACCCAGTACTTC. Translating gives CASSLPGTSGDPGETQYF.

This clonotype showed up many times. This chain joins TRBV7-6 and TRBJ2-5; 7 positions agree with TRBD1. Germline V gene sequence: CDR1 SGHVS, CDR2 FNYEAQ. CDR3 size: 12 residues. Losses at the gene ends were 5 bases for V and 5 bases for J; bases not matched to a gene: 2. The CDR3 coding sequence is TGTGCCAGCAGCCAGGGGGTCGAGACCCAGTACTTC. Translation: CASSQGVETQYF.

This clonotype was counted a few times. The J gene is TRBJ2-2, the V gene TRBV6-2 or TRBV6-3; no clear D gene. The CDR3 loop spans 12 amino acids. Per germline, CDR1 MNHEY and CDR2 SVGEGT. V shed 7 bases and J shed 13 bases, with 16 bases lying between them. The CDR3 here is CASTPPSPRLFF. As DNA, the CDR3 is TGTGCCAGCACCCCCCCCAGCCCTAGGCTGTTTTTT.

DNA for the CDR3: TGTGCCAGCAGCTCTAGCGGCTCAAAAAACATTCAGTACTTC. As protein: CASSSSGSKNIQYF. V gene TRBV7-9 combines with J gene TRBJ2-4; 7 bases are a match to TRBD2. Germline loops: CDR1 SEHNR, CDR2 FQNEAQ (reference sequence). V gave up 4 bases and J gave up 4 bases; unmatched junction bases: 4. This CDR3 spans 14 amino acids.

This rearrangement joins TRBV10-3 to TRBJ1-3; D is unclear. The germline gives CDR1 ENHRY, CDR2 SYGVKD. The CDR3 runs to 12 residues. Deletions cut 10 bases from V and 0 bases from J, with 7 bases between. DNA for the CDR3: TGTGCCAGCCAGAGCTCTGGAAACACCATATATTTT. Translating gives CASQSSGNTIYF.

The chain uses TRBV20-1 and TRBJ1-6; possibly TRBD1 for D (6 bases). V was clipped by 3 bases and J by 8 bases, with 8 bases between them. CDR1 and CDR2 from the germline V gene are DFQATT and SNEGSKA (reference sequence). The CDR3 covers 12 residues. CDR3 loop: CSASAGDSPLHF. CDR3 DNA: TGCAGTGCTAGTGCAGGGGATTCACCCCTCCACTTT.

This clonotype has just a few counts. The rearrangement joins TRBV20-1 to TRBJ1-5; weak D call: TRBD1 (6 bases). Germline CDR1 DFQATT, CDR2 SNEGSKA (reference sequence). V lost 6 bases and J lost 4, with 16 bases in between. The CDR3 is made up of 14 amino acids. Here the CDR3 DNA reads TGCAGTGCCGCCAACAGGGTTCGGAATCAGCCCCAGCATTTT. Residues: CSAANRVRNQPQHF.

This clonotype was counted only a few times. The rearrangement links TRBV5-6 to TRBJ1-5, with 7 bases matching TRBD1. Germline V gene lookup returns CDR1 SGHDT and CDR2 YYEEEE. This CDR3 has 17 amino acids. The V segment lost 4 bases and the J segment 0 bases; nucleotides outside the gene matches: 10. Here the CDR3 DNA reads TGTGCCAGCAGCAAAGGGACAGCCTTTTATAGCAATCAGCCCCAGCATTTT. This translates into CASSKGTAFYSNQPQHF.

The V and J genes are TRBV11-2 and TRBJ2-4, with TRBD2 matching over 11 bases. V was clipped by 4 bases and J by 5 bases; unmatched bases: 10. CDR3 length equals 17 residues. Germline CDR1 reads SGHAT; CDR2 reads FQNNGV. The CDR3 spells CASSSGVAGGPQNIQYF. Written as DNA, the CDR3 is TGTGCCAGCAGCTCGGGGGTAGCGGGAGGGCCCCAAAACATTCAGTACTTC.

In DNA form, the CDR3 reads TGTGCCAGCAGTTACGCGAGGGGGCTGGGAAATCAGCCCCAGCATTTT. It encodes CASSYARGLGNQPQHF. The chain carries TRBV6-2 or TRBV6-3 and TRBJ1-5, with 7 bases lining up with TRBD1. Germline loops: CDR1 MNHEY, CDR2 SVGEGT. The CDR3 is 16 amino acids. After removal of 2 bases from V and 4 bases from J, the junction contained 8 bases not matched to a gene.